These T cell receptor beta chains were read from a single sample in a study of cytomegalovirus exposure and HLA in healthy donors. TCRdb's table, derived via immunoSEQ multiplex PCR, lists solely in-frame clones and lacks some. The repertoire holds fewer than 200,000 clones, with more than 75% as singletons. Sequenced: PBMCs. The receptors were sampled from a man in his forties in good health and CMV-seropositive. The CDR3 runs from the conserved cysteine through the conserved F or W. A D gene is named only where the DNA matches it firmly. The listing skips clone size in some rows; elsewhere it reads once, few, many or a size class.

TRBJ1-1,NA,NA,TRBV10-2,CASSESAGYTEAFF,TGCGCCAGCAGTGAGTCGGCAGGGTACACTGAAGCTTTCTTT
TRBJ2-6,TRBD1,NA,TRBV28,CASSSTGVMPGANVLTF,TGTGCCAGCAGTTCAACAGGGGTGATGCCTGGGGCCAACGTCCTGACTTTC
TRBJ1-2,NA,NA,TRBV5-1,CASSLGGWGANYGYTF,TGCGCCAGCAGCTTGGGCGGTTGGGGAGCTAACTATGGCTACACCTTC
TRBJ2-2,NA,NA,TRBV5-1,CASSLGWTATNTGELFF,TGCGCCAGCAGCTTGGGTTGGACTGCGACGAACACCGGGGAGCTGTTTTTT
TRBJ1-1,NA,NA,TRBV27,CASYPHRTLNTEAFF,TGTGCCAGCTATCCCCACAGGACCCTGAACACTGAAGCTTTCTTT
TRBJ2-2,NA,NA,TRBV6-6,CASSYSVSGTGELFF,TGTGCCAGCAGTTACTCGGTTAGCGGCACCGGGGAGCTGTTTTTT
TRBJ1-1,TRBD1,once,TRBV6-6,CASSYSTTGGVRAFF,TGTGCCAGCAGTTACTCCACCACAGGGGGGGTTAGAGCTTTCTTT
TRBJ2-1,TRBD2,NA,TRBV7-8,CASSQAGGLFGEQFF,TGTGCCAGCAGCCAGGCGGGAGGGCTGTTTGGTGAGCAGTTCTTC
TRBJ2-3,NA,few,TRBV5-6,CASTHGALAGYTQYF,TGTGCCAGCACCCACGGCGCTCTGGCGGGGTATACGCAGTATTTT
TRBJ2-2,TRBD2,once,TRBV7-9,CASSLVGTSGTGELFF,TGTGCCAGCAGCTTGGTCGGGACTAGCGGTACCGGGGAGCTGTTTTTT
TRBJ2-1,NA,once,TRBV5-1,CASSLVGEYNEQFF,TGCGCCAGCAGCTTGGTGGGCGAGTACAATGAGCAGTTCTTC
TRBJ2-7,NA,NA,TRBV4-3,CASSPGSETETYEQYF,TGCGCCAGCAGCCCAGGGTCGGAGACCGAGACCTACGAGCAGTACTTC
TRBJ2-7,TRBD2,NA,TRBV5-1,CASSLGASGGSGYEQYF,TGCGCCAGCAGCTTAGGGGCTAGCGGGGGCTCGGGGTACGAGCAGTACTTC
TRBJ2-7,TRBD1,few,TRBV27,CASSVRTGPHEQYF,TGTGCCAGCAGCGTTCGGACAGGGCCCCACGAGCAGTACTTC
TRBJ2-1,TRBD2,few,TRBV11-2,CASSLGVGASGGEQFF,TGTGCCAGCAGCTTAGGCGTTGGGGCTAGCGGGGGTGAGCAGTTCTTC
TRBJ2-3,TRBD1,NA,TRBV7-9,CASSFGQGTDTQYF,TGTGCCAGCAGCTTTGGACAGGGCACAGATACGCAGTATTTT
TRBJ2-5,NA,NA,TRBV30,CAWSVPGETQYF,TGTGCCTGGAGTGTACCGGGAGAGACCCAGTACTTC
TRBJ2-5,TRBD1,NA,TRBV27,CASSLRQGPWETQYF,TGTGCCAGCAGTTTACGACAGGGGCCCTGGGAGACCCAGTACTTC
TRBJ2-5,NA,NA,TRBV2,CASSESGETQYF,TGTGCCAGCAGTGAGTCAGGGGAGACCCAGTACTTC
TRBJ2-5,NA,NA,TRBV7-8,CASSLSSGLETQYF,TGTGCCAGCAGCTTAAGTTCAGGCTTGGAGACCCAGTACTTC
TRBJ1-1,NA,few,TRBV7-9,CASSLQGGSTEAFF,TGTGCCAGCAGCCTACAGGGAGGGAGCACTGAAGCTTTCTTT
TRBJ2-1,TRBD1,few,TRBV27,CASSLIRDSYNEQFF,TGTGCCAGCAGCCTCATCCGGGACAGCTACAATGAGCAGTTCTTC
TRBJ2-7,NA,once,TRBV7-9,CASSLSGSYEQYF,TGTGCCAGCAGCCTTTCGGGATCCTACGAGCAGTACTTC
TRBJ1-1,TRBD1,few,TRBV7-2,CASSSGQGNTEAFF,TGTGCCAGCAGCTCGGGACAGGGTAACACTGAAGCTTTCTTT
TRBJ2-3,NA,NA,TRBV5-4,CASSQAVGGGGGSTDTQYF,TGTGCCAGCAGCCAAGCAGTGGGGGGAGGGGGGGGCAGCACAGATACGCAGTATTTT
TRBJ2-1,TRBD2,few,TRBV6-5,CASSYSKRGGLGEQFF,TGTGCCAGCAGTTACTCGAAGCGGGGGGGCCTGGGTGAGCAGTTCTTC
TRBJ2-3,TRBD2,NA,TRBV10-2,CASKASGGAPPDTQYF,TGCGCCAGCAAGGCTAGCGGGGGGGCCCCTCCAGATACGCAGTATTTT
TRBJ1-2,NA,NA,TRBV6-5,CASSYSSVVTDGYTF,TGTGCCAGCAGTTACTCGAGTGTCGTCACAGATGGCTACACCTTC
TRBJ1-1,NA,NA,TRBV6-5,CASSYSYRTEAFF,TGTGCCAGCAGTTATTCCTATAGAACTGAAGCTTTCTTT
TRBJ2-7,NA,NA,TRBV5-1,CASSLDRAASEQYF,TGCGCCAGCAGCTTGGACAGGGCAGCGAGCGAGCAGTACTTC
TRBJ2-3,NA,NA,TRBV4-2,CASSTRRGGDTQYF,TGTGCCAGCAGTACCCGCCGGGGAGGAGATACGCAGTATTTT
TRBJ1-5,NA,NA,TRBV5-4,CASSLEVGQPQHF,TGTGCCAGCAGCTTGGAAGTGGGCCAGCCCCAGCATTTT
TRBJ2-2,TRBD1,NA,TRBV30,CAWSATGVNTGELFF,TGTGCCTGGAGTGCAACAGGGGTAAACACCGGGGAGCTGTTTTTT
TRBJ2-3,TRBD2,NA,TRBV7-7,CASSLGTSGGAVTDTQYF,TGTGCCAGCAGCTTAGGGACTAGCGGGGGGGCCGTCACAGATACGCAGTATTTT
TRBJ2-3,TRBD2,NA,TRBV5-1,CASSPGLAGGADTQYF,TGCGCCAGCAGCCCTGGACTAGCGGGAGGTGCAGATACGCAGTATTTT
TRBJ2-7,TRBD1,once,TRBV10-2,CASSERGGQGLYEQYF,TGCGCCAGCAGTGAGAGGGGAGGACAGGGCCTCTACGAGCAGTACTTC
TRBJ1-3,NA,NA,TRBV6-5,CASSYSGGPGNTIYF,TGTGCCAGCAGTTACTCGGGGGGTCCTGGAAACACCATATATTTT
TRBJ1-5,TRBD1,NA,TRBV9,CASSVTGTGDQPQHF,TGTGCCAGCAGCGTTACCGGGACAGGGGATCAGCCCCAGCATTTT
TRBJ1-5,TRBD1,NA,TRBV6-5,CASRDRGGGQPQHF,TGTGCCAGCAGGGACAGGGGGGGCGGGCAGCCCCAGCATTTT
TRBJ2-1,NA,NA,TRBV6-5,CASSTSGSPYNEQFF,TGTGCCTCCTCCACATCGGGGTCCCCCTACAATGAGCAGTTCTTC
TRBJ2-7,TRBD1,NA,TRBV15,CATTRDRESYEQYF,TGTGCCACCACCAGGGACAGGGAGTCCTACGAGCAGTACTTC
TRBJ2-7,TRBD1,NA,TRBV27,CASSTGTGFSPNEQYF,TGTGCCAGCAGTACCGGGACAGGGTTTTCTCCAAACGAGCAGTACTTC
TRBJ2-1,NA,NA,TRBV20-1,CSAILRVEQFF,TGCAGTGCTATTCTCAGGGTTGAGCAGTTCTTC
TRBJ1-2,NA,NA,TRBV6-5,CASSYKGALGGYTF,TGTGCCAGCAGTTATAAAGGGGCCCTGGGAGGCTACACCTTC
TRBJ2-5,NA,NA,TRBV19,CASTRSGVGETQYF,TGTGCCAGTACCCGGTCGGGGGTCGGGGAGACCCAGTACTTC
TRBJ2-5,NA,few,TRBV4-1,CASSQVGGEETQYF,TGCGCCAGCAGCCAAGTAGGGGGGGAAGAGACCCAGTACTTC
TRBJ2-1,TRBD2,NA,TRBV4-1,CASSQGVLGLAGEQFF,TGCGCCAGCAGCCAAGGTGTCCTCGGACTAGCGGGTGAGCAGTTCTTC
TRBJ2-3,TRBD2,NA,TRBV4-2,CASSQDVWLAGGPRNTQYF,TGTGCCAGCAGCCAAGATGTATGGCTAGCGGGAGGGCCTAGAAATACGCAGTATTTT
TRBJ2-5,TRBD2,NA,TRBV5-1,CASTWSAGGIQTQYF,TGCGCCAGCACCTGGTCAGCGGGGGGAATTCAGACCCAGTACTTC
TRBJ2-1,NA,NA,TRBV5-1,CASSLAGVTSYNEQFF,TGCGCCAGCAGCTTGGCAGGCGTGACCTCCTACAATGAGCAGTTCTTC
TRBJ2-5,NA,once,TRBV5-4,CASSVSGKRETQYF,TGTGCCAGCAGCGTTTCCGGGAAACGGGAGACCCAGTACTTC
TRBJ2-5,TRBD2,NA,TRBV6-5,CASISRGEGKGTQYF,TGTGCCAGCATCTCCCGGGGGGAGGGGAAGGGGACCCAGTACTTC
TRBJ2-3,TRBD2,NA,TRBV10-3,CAIRLAGGGDTQYF,TGTGCCATCAGGCTAGCGGGAGGGGGAGATACGCAGTATTTT
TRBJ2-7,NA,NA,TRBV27,CASSFTWRDEQYF,TGTGCCAGCAGTTTTACATGGAGGGACGAGCAGTACTTC
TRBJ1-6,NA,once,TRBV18,CASSQPRPDSITYNSPLHF,TGTGCCAGCTCACAACCGCGACCCGACAGCATCACCTATAATTCACCCCTCCACTTT
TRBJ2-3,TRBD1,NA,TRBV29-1,CSVSGSLDREPDTQYF,TGCAGCGTGTCCGGTTCCTTAGACAGGGAACCAGATACGCAGTATTTT
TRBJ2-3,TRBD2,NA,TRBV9,CASSAKGTSGVNTDTQYF,TGTGCCAGCAGCGCAAAGGGAACTAGCGGGGTGAACACAGATACGCAGTATTTT